These T cell receptor beta chains were read from a single sample in a study of T cell responses to AZD1222 COVID-19 vaccine. Sequencing used immunoSEQ multiplex PCR; TCRdb keeps in-frame clones, though not all of them. The sample has 140,000 to 150,000 clones; 85% to 95% are singletons. The material was peripheral blood, obtained after recovery from COVID-19. All receptors derive from an adult who had recovered from COVID-19. Each CDR3 is given with its conserved first and last residue. A D gene is named only where the DNA matches it firmly.

v_gene	j_gene	d_gene	CDR3aa
TRBV24-1	TRBJ2-1	TRBD2	CATSDSSGSKNEQFF
TRBV5-4	TRBJ1-6	TRBD1	CASSTYRGRDNSPLHF
TRBV9	TRBJ1-2	.	CASSVGAASNYGYTF
TRBV2	TRBJ2-7	TRBD2	CAIAPYSWTSGRYEQYF
TRBV24-1	TRBJ1-5	.	CATSDPAAGNQPQHF
TRBV5-8	TRBJ2-1	.	CASSRVDEQFF
TRBV30	TRBJ2-5	.	CAWTPSETQYF
TRBV4-1	TRBJ2-7	.	CASSPPGDTTYEQYF
TRBV4-2	TRBJ2-7	TRBD2	CASSQDRWGAGYRGSYEQYF
TRBV5-1	TRBJ1-2	TRBD1	CASSPNPGTVYGYTF
TRBV18	TRBJ2-5	.	CASSVRAETQYF
TRBV3-1/TRBV3-2	TRBJ2-7	.	CASSPGLSGPSSYEQYF
TRBV27	TRBJ2-3	TRBD2	CASSLKGIPGLADHTDTQYF
TRBV28	TRBJ1-6	.	CASTTWQAHSPLHF
TRBV15	TRBJ1-5	.	CATSRDMGGGQPQHF
TRBV11-2	TRBJ1-3	TRBD1	CASSLAGQGLGNTIYF
TRBV6-5	TRBJ1-2	TRBD1	CASTSTGSYGYTF
TRBV9	TRBJ2-1	.	CASSVGGTTYNEQFF
TRBV7-9	TRBJ2-1	TRBD2	CASSLDLAGAYNEQFF
TRBV7-3	TRBJ1-1	.	CASSSQKNTEAFF
TRBV19	TRBJ2-3	.	CASTSDGTSTDTQYF
TRBV9	TRBJ2-7	.	CASSVFEDEQYF
TRBV4-1	TRBJ2-2	TRBD1	CASSQDRDRGYRGGELFF
TRBV4-1	TRBJ2-7	TRBD2	CASSQPGGAEQYF
TRBV11-2	TRBJ1-6	.	CASSRGHGQGSPLHF
TRBV6-1	TRBJ1-5	.	CASSEVAVSNQPQHF
TRBV7-3	TRBJ1-3	.	CASSLGGAENTIYF
TRBV12-3/TRBV12-4	TRBJ2-3	.	CATGASTADTQYF
TRBV28	TRBJ2-1	TRBD2	CASRQWAGVKNEQFF
TRBV18	TRBJ1-1	.	CASSPRGQISNTEAFF